A selection of T cell receptor beta chains follows, all from one sample in a study of CD8+ T cells in alopecia areata. The repertoire was sequenced with immunoSEQ multiplex PCR; TCRdb's copy has only in-frame clones and lacks some. The repertoire holds 120,000 or so clones, with about 60% as singletons. Sequencing input: CD4+ T cells sorted from blood. The source of these receptors is a human donor in good health. The CDR3 runs from the conserved cysteine through the conserved F or W. Each record gives: clone size, J gene, V gene, CDR3 protein. Rows give clone size only sometimes, using once, few, many, or a class for an expanded clone.

clone size: NA; J gene: TRBJ2-7; V gene: TRBV30; CDR3 protein: CAWSVRGLGGEQYF
clone size: NA; J gene: TRBJ2-1; V gene: TRBV29-1; CDR3 protein: CSDLPVGLGDEQFF
clone size: NA; J gene: TRBJ1-4; V gene: TRBV20-1; CDR3 protein: CSAGNEKLFF
clone size: few; J gene: TRBJ2-3; V gene: TRBV4-1; CDR3 protein: CASSQRDSITDTQYF
clone size: few; J gene: TRBJ1-2; V gene: TRBV29-1; CDR3 protein: CSVELGNGYTF
clone size: few; J gene: TRBJ1-1; V gene: TRBV29-1; CDR3 protein: CSVVSTEAFF
clone size: NA; J gene: TRBJ2-2; V gene: TRBV30; CDR3 protein: CAWRSGGTGTTGELFF
clone size: NA; J gene: TRBJ2-3; V gene: TRBV4-2; CDR3 protein: CASSQDVAGGVGNTQYF
clone size: NA; J gene: TRBJ1-6; V gene: TRBV2; CDR3 protein: CASREPGLRAQSPLHF
clone size: NA; J gene: TRBJ2-5; V gene: TRBV4-2; CDR3 protein: CASSQGLAGGGTQYF
clone size: few; J gene: TRBJ2-1; V gene: TRBV7-9; CDR3 protein: CASSTGTSSNEQFF
clone size: NA; J gene: TRBJ1-2; V gene: TRBV5-4; CDR3 protein: CASSFDGEGGYTF
clone size: NA; J gene: TRBJ1-5; V gene: TRBV7-8; CDR3 protein: CASSLARPGGQPQHF
clone size: once; J gene: TRBJ1-1; V gene: TRBV5-1; CDR3 protein: CASSLTLGQGRSANTEAFF
clone size: NA; J gene: TRBJ1-1; V gene: TRBV7-2; CDR3 protein: CASSPRTGMNTEAFF
clone size: NA; J gene: TRBJ2-1; V gene: TRBV10-3; CDR3 protein: CAISTLAGGSYNEQFF
clone size: NA; J gene: TRBJ2-5; V gene: TRBV4-1; CDR3 protein: CASRQLAGMGTQYF
clone size: few; J gene: TRBJ2-1; V gene: TRBV7-2; CDR3 protein: CASNQGGRADNEQFF
clone size: NA; J gene: TRBJ2-1; V gene: TRBV4-1; CDR3 protein: CASSQGGIRTSGGNEQFF
clone size: NA; J gene: TRBJ1-1; V gene: TRBV18; CDR3 protein: CASSPAVGGGRNTEAFF